The source of this T cell receptor (beta chain) is a study of shared clonotypes between healthy human individuals. Study-wide context: Each donor contributed plates that comprised three CD4 naive, three CD4 memory, two CD8 naive and one CD8 memory. Study results and limitations: Richness estimates generally favored naive over memory subsets. The authors expected sequencing depth to affect clonotype sharing among donors. Rarefaction demonstrated incomplete sorted-subset sequencing despite large depth.

The CDR3 length is 13 residues. Between the trimmed V and J ends, which lost 7 bases and 1 base, there was a span of 10 bases. Germline assignment: CDR1 LGHNT and CDR2 FRNRAP. Using immunoSEQ multiplex PCR, the repertoire was profiled, and TCRdb retains in-frame clones only, with some absent. The sample has about 1 million clones, around 76% seen once. This clone was seen once. Its antigen is undetermined. The chain couples TRBV12-5 to TRBJ1-1, with D unclear. The sequence came from a man aged 18 to 35 in good health. The sequenced material came from memory CD4+ T cells sorted from blood. Noted subset: CD45RA-negative fraction. As DNA, the CDR3 is TGTGCTAGTGCCCCTTTAGGGAACACTGAAGCTTTCTTT. Translating gives CASAPLGNTEAFF.